This T cell receptor beta chain was captured by sequencing in a study of OX40 agonist ivuxolimab in advanced cancers. On the study more broadly: Hepatocellular carcinoma, melanoma, renal cell or head and neck cancer was diagnosed in the dose-escalation patients.

Sequenced by immunoSEQ multiplex PCR; TCRdb stores in-frame clones only, minus some. The sample has tens of thousands of clones, 91% seen once. Germline-derived CDR1 and CDR2 are MNHEY and SVGAGI. This CDR3 comprises 14 residues. After removal of 7 bases from V and 4 bases from J, the junction contained 5 bases not matched to a gene. Relative to its sample, this clone is medium-sized. The gene calls are TRBV6-5 and TRBJ2-1; 9 nucleotides line up with TRBD1. This sequence originates from an adult with an advanced solid tumor such as melanoma, head and neck, liver or kidney cancer. Source: CD4+ or CD8+ T cells sorted from blood, taken in a trial of the OX40 agonist ivuxolimab. The CDR3 spells CASTRQGGYNEQFF. CDR3 nucleotides: TGTGCCAGCACCCGACAGGGGGGTTACAATGAGCAGTTCTTC.